Included here is one T cell receptor beta chain sequence, with context. Its antigen is not identified. The data belong to a study of cytomegalovirus exposure and HLA in healthy donors. Study as a whole: Earlier, 150 million to 200 million T cells were analyzed, and some 120 million unique TCR beta sequences were found among them. Study-level results: The investigators catalogued 150 or so TCR beta chains as cytomegalovirus-associated. In a later analysis, TCR beta V- and J-gene trimming showed a link to a missense DCLRE1C variant.

Healthy individuals who donated bone marrow served as the donors. It was with 60 Vbeta and 13 Jbeta primers that the PCR ran. Here immunoSEQ multiplex PCR was the method, and the copy in TCRdb shows in-frame clones only, minus some. Of about 150,000 clones listed, under 75% are singletons. Sequencing was carried out using PBMCs. The sequence derives from a woman aged 40 to 50 in good health and CMV-seronegative.

CDR3 DNA sequence: TGTGCCAGCAGCTTGAGGACAGCCATCCTACGGAACGAGCAGTACTTC. Its protein is CASSLRTAILRNEQYF. This chain uses TRBV5-6 with TRBJ2-5, with D possibly matching TRBD1 (6 bases). With the DNA end fitting TRBJ2-7 better, the J assignment may be wrong. From germline, CDR1 is SGHDT and CDR2 YYEEEE. The CDR3 runs 16 residues.